This T cell receptor beta chain was found in a study of shared clonotypes between healthy human individuals. Study at large: CD4 naive and memory got three plates each, CD8 naive two, CD8 memory one.

200 to 250 ng DNA, around 30,000 T cell genomes, went into each sorted-subset replicate PCR. Generated by immunoSEQ multiplex PCR, the TCRdb table keeps only in-frame clones and is missing some. The sample yields some 2.1 million clones, about 95% seen once. This CDR3 region has 15 residues. CDR1 is SGHAT, CDR2 FQNNGV, per germline. The V end was cut by 5 bases, the J end by 7 bases, with 17 bases between. Only CD45RO-negative cells positively selected for CCR7 counted as naive CD8 cells, so terminally differentiated effector memory CD45RA+ cells were excluded. The V and J genes are TRBV11-2 and TRBJ2-2; possibly TRBD1 for D (6 bases). This receptor was taken from a man younger than 30 in good health. Specimen: naive CD8+ T cells sorted from blood. The DNA of the CDR3 is TGTGCCAGCAGCGTAAACCTCAGGGGAATCGGGGAGCTGTTTTTT. It translates to CASSVNLRGIGELFF.